These T cell receptor beta chains were read from a single sample in a study of CXCR3-negative and CXCR3-positive naive CD8 T cells. TCRdb re-called the 5' RACE reads; one entry per CDR3 protein, DNA not given. The data show approximately 88,000 distinct CDR3 sequences, and the top ten clones hold 1.7%. The material sequenced was naive CXCR3- CD8+ T cells from blood. All receptors come from a human donor in good health. Some clones in this sample may be carry-over from other donors' samples. The CDR3 runs from the conserved cysteine through the conserved F or W.

V gene	J gene	CDR3 protein
TRBV7-9	TRBJ2-2	CASSAGTGGTGELFF
TRBV7-6	TRBJ2-7	CASSLERPGLGGYEQYF
TRBV27	TRBJ2-7	CASSLSPGQGYEQYF
TRBV15	TRBJ2-7	CATSRDHGIDEQYF
TRBV27	TRBJ2-1	CASSSLSGRILGEQFF
TRBV12-3/TRBV12-4	TRBJ1-5	CASSHTWTGGIQPQHF
TRBV12-3/TRBV12-4	TRBJ2-1	CASSRTSNEQFF
TRBV7-3	TRBJ2-2	CASRGLISTGELFF
TRBV13	TRBJ2-5	CASSLETGRGTQYF
TRBV14	TRBJ2-1	CASSQVGLAANNEQFF
TRBV12-3/TRBV12-4	TRBJ2-3	CASSPGGPTDTQYF
TRBV29-1	TRBJ1-5	CSVEEETYSNQPQHF
TRBV23-1	TRBJ2-7	CASPARSYEQYF
TRBV6-5	TRBJ2-5	CASSYGGSGETQYF
TRBV25-1	TRBJ1-2	CASSVSYYGYTF
TRBV7-3	TRBJ2-6	CASSPVGFLLSGANVLTF
TRBV4-3	TRBJ2-5	CASSQLPSRETQYF
TRBV6-6	TRBJ2-2	CASSLLAGQNAGELFF
TRBV29-1	TRBJ2-5	CSVEPGQAETQYF
TRBV11-3	TRBJ2-7	CASRLKPPRSYEQYF
TRBV6-4	TRBJ2-1	CASSDGTGSYNEQFF
TRBV5-1	TRBJ2-5	CASGTGIGETQYF
TRBV5-1	TRBJ1-1	CASSLYSGNTEAFF
TRBV7-6	TRBJ2-3	CASSHSLDPTDTQYF
TRBV6-2/TRBV6-3	TRBJ1-5	CASSEFSMDTARHF
TRBV24-1	TRBJ2-5	CATSDYGQGARETQYF
TRBV29-1	TRBJ2-7	CSVPALADSYEQYF
TRBV27	TRBJ2-1	CASSSSGQGRRGPEQFF
TRBV20-1	TRBJ2-1	CSARDRTSGGIHEQFF
TRBV28	TRBJ2-5	CASRLSPRLLEETQYF
TRBV29-1	TRBJ2-2	CSVEVLNTGELFF
TRBV9	TRBJ2-2	CASSPRGQGAETGELFF
TRBV28	TRBJ1-1	CASSPDSRFEAFF
TRBV7-9	TRBJ1-1	CASSLDGAAMNTEAFF
TRBV15	TRBJ2-7	CATSKALGQVDYEQYF
TRBV7-9	TRBJ2-7	CASSGRDSYEQYF
TRBV3-1	TRBJ2-5	CASSQEVSSGRQETQYF